This entry features one T cell receptor (beta chain) sequence. The antigen it recognizes is unknown. Base qualities were left out, and no much larger clone turns up one base away. The donors belonged to the validation cohort of around 130 subjects, which was separate from the 666-subject first cohort. Ends trimmed: V by 5 bases, J by 4 bases; bases unmatched to a gene: 10. The CDR3 runs 15 amino acids, cysteine and phenylalanine included. The sequence is cut down to CDR3 DNA, 45 bases in frame from base 1. CDR1 and CDR2 are read off the germline V gene as SGHTA and FQGNSA. The sample comes from a study of cytomegalovirus exposure and HLA in healthy donors (dated by TCRdb to about 2017). Some background on the complete study: The 500 to 800 repertoires of the first cohort and the roughly 120 validation repertoires were produced on the same platform, according to a later analysis. The study was designed to test whether signatures of past pathogen exposure could be identified by cataloging public T cell receptors. Besides the first cohort of 500 to 700 subjects, a separate validation cohort made up of 120 different subjects was used. High-throughput TCR immunosequencing, statistical association of individual TCRs with disease status, and machine learning were combined to predict cytomegalovirus infection status. Points the paper makes about the study in general: Most TCR sequences were seen in very few donors, while some public TCRs were found in many individuals. All 130 or so repertoires were used to score co-occurrence in the validation cohort in a later analysis, because that analysis had no HLA typing for the cohort. Cytomegalovirus status was reported to be diagnosed by the classifier with high specificity and sensitivity in both the original and validation cohorts. The authors suggested that the approach could potentially be extended to other disease states and immunological phenotypes. The study gave a list of 150 to 200 TCR beta chains associated with cytomegalovirus. Of the cluster scores, roughly 95% were above 0 in a later analysis, which found that TCRs clustered in the first cohort also tended to co-occur in the 130 or so validation repertoires. A few of the identified cytomegalovirus-associated TCR beta chains were confirmed in vitro to be specific for cytomegalovirus antigens.

Library creation used the immunoSEQ multiplex PCR assay. As for the authors' bioinformatics: A statistical classification framework was built for diagnosing cytomegalovirus status from the catalog of TCR beta chain sequences. The source is immuneACCESS, and TCRdb retained only in-frame sequences with V and J called. Part of the clones is not carried over; for the studies checked, unresolved V genes explain less than half of this, and the remainder is unexplained. Clone size and V and J calls were adopted from that table, with D and trimming inferred from the DNA. This sample comprises about 110,000 clones, 89% of them detected only once. In total, the top ten clones hold 1.5% to 2% of the sample.

This clonotype was sampled from a young woman in good health and CMV-seronegative. The chain couples TRBV7-2 to TRBJ1-2; 7 nucleotides in the junction match TRBD1. Sequencing was performed on PBMCs. The CDR3 corresponds to CASSPDRASFYGYTF. The DNA sequence follows: TGTGCCAGCAGCCCCGACAGGGCCTCTTTCTATGGCTACACCTTC.